This TCR beta chain was recorded in a study of beta chain features in type 1 diabetes. Study-wide results and limits: Type 1 diabetes patients had VDJ junctions that carried fewer insertions and more deletions.

In the case of this clone: Antigen specificity is unknown.

The CDR3 consists of 15 residues. Germline V gene lookup returns CDR1 SGHRS and CDR2 YFSETQ. Trimming removed 0 bases from V and 0 bases from J, with 10 bases in between. The sequenced template was cDNA made from the entire isolated RNA. This table comes from immunoSEQ multiplex PCR, and its TCRdb copy is limited to in-frame clones, with some not included. The sample shows about 900,000 clones, 17% of them seen only once. The chain uses TRBV5-1 and TRBJ2-7; D call uncertain. Source material: naive CD4+ T cells from blood. The sequence was collected from a woman aged 18-29 years in good health. The CDR3 reads CASSLEPRSSYEQYF. DNA of the CDR3: TGCGCCAGCAGCTTGGAGCCTAGGAGCTCCTACGAGCAGTACTTC. The full variable domain, with the rest looked up from reference TRBV5-1 and TRBJ2-7, is KAGVTQTPRYLIKTRGQQVTLSCSPISGHRSVSWYQQTPGQGLQFLFEYFSETQRNKGNFPGRFSGRQFSNSRSEMNVSTLELGDSALYLCASSLEPRSSYEQYFGPGTRLTVT.